This TCR beta chain originates from a study of shared clonotypes between healthy human individuals (dated by TCRdb to the early 2020s). With regard to the full study: A couple of women and three men aged 18 to 49 years were included in the cohort. To estimate repertoire size and how much clonotype sharing occurs between individuals, the study deeply sequenced the blood TCR repertoires of several healthy adults. Different laboratories and diverse techniques were used to prepare libraries and sequence TCR repertoires, to increase sequencing depth and limit assay-specific biases. Per donor, leukapheresis produced somewhere between about 0.94 and 9.5 billion PBMCs.

Donors were healthy HIV-negative adults with no recently reported acute infections or vaccinations. Only Caucasian adults living in Nashville, Tennessee, USA were represented among the donors. In the unsorted samples, roughly 90 million PBMCs were counted, and genomic DNA was extracted using the QIAamp DNA Blood Mini kit. Blood was obtained by leukapheresis, after which PBMCs were separated by Ficoll-Histopaque density gradient centrifugation and cryopreserved in liquid nitrogen vapor phase. A single count supports this clone. Its recognized antigen is unknown. Base-call qualities are not available, and no considerably larger clone is one nucleotide away. Using the deep immunoSEQ assay, multiplex PCR amplified TCR CDR3 regions from genomic DNA. Extracted genomic DNA from each cell subset was distributed evenly across all wells of several immunoSEQ 96-well plates, and each plate was treated as a replicate. For unsorted PBMC, approximately 0.3 ug of genomic DNA, equivalent to roughly 30,000 T cell genomes, went into each replicate PCR. Genomic DNA from unsorted PBMC was sequenced over ten immunoSEQ deep assay plates. Purified libraries were measured with a Qubit 3.0 fluorometer, size-checked on a Bioanalyzer 2100, and measured again with the KAPA Library Quantification kit. Every immunoSEQ 96-well plate was sequenced on a dedicated single-read 150-cycle Illumina NextSeq 550 flow cell. The paper's processing steps were these. Because the immunoSEQ output included only junctional sequences and no quality scores, the filtering could not be the same as the filtering used for full-length reads. To assign V/J genes and CDR3, sequences were annotated using PyIR, a Python wrapper for IgBLAST v1.9, with IMGT germline references. Reads were filtered out if the reads had weak V/J assignments (E-value above 1e-6), no CDR3, stop codons, out-of-frame junctions, or ambiguous translated residues. V3J clonotypes were defined as sequences sharing an identical inferred V gene, J gene, and CDR3 amino acid sequence. The percentage overlap between two repertoires was calculated by dividing the number of shared unique clonotypes by the size of the smaller repertoire. Three approaches were used to assess repertoire richness: RTK rarefaction, the Chao1 estimator, and Recon v2.1 estimates of unobserved clonotypes. As stored in TCRdb, this immuneACCESS dataset retains in-frame rearrangements with V and J assigned. A fraction of the clones does not appear; measured against another copy, unresolved V genes explain less than half of the discrepancy, and the remainder lacks a known reason. That table furnishes V, J and clone size, whereas the DNA furnished D and trimming. Present in this sample are roughly 500,000 clones, more than 65% of which were seen just once. The ten largest clones capture about 13% of the sample.

Paper-wide results and their limitations: Only blood was sampled, and tissue TCR repertoires likely differ from those in blood. Because the study included a small number of donors, the genetic and exposure-history diversity represented was limited. Pairwise subsampling led to the expectation that sequencing depth would affect the degree of clonotype sharing among donors.

V drops 6 bases and J drops 3 bases, leaving 10 bases in between. Including the terminal cysteine and phenylalanine, the CDR3 comprises 13 residues. The retained sequence is limited to the CDR3, 39 bases, with the frame set at the first base. CDR1 and CDR2, looked up from the germline V gene (reference sequence), are SGHAT and FQDESV. This clonotype originated in a middle-aged woman in good health. Some clones in this sample may be carry-over from other donors' samples. The rearrangement joined TRBV11-1 to TRBJ2-3; the D region possibly corresponds to TRBD1 (5 bases align). The source material was PBMCs. CDR3 region: CASRLTGTDTQYF. The nucleotide sequence is given as TGTGCCAGCAGATTAACAGGAACAGATACGCAGTATTTT.